This T cell receptor beta chain originates from a study of multiple sclerosis patients with progressive multifocal leukoencephalopathy. Overall study findings and caveats: Less diverse TRB repertoires were suggested in most PML patients. Clones expanded at PML were already present before and during natalizumab.

The CDR3 sequence is 15 residues long. V lost 0 bases, J lost 5 bases, and 10 bases lay in between. Germline CDR1 MGHRA, CDR2 YSYEKL. The survey-level immunoSEQ assay was used. The method was immunoSEQ multiplex PCR; TCRdb's version includes in-frame clones alone and lacks a portion of them. Of around 30,000 clones in the sample, 75% to 90% were seen once. In this sample, this clone turned up once. Its target is unknown. Time point: before natalizumab initiation. The TCR sequence derives from a human donor with multiple sclerosis. The specimen sequenced was PBMCs. The chain joins TRBV4-1 to TRBJ2-2; no definite D call. The CDR3 region is CASSQEPAMTGELFF. CDR3 DNA: TGCGCCAGCAGCCAAGAGCCCGCGATGACCGGGGAGCTGTTTTTT.